Following are 3 T cell receptor beta chains from one sample sequenced in a study of blood T cells in healthy people across ages. Then a second PCR, running roughly 7 to 11 cycles, was carried out with a sample-barcoded 5' primer and a J-beta primer mix. TCRdb re-called the 5' RACE reads through MiXCR, storing one row per CDR3 protein. Here the sample spans about 1.5 million distinct CDR3 sequences, 35% to 45% being singletons. The sequenced sample consisted of blood. The receptors were sampled from a woman aged 18-29 years in good health.

The chain has TRBV7-9 and TRBJ2-4, with D unclear. Per germline, CDR1 SEHNR and CDR2 FQNEAQ (reference sequence). This CDR3 has 13 residues. Trimming stripped 6 bases from V and 8 bases from J, with 14 bases between. In DNA, the CDR3 is TGTGCCAGCAGTCCCGGAAACTACGACATTCAGTACTTC. Translating it yields CASSPGNYDIQYF.

The rearrangement joins TRBV20-1 to TRBJ2-7; 15 bases agree with TRBD2. The J call may be mistaken, given a closer DNA end match to TRBJ2-5. The CDR3 runs to 16 residues. Germline CDR1 and CDR2: DFQATT and SNEGSKA (reference sequence). The CDR3 protein is CSASRTSGGVGETQYF. Here the CDR3 DNA reads TGCAGTGCTTCTCGGACTAGCGGGGGGGTCGGGGAGACCCAGTACTTC.

The V and J genes are TRBV5-1 and TRBJ2-3; 10 positions agree with TRBD2. Germline loops: CDR1 SGHRS, CDR2 YFSETQ. The CDR3 is 16 residues long. The trim removed 4 bases at V and 0 bases at J, leaving 5 bases unmatched. The CDR3 DNA sequence: TGCGCCAGCAGCGGCCCGACTAGCGGGAGCACAGATACGCAGTATTTT. This translates into CASSGPTSGSTDTQYF.